The next 20 T cell receptor beta chains were all read from a single sample in a study of T cell responses to AZD1222 COVID-19 vaccine. Assay used: immunoSEQ multiplex PCR; TCRdb lists only in-frame clones, some missing. The sample lists about 120,000 clones, 84% seen once, with roughly 10% in the top ten. Sequences were derived from peripheral blood, sampled on day 0 of AZD1222 vaccination. All receptors come from an adult in good health.

A few counts support this clone. The V and J genes are TRBV2 and TRBJ2-7; D not resolved. Trimming removed 3 bases from V and 6 bases from J, with 6 bases in between. Germline CDR1 SNHLY, CDR2 FYNNEI. This CDR3 is 11 amino acids long. The CDR3, as DNA: TGTGCCAGCAGTGATAATCCCGAGCAGTACTTC. This gives the protein CASSDNPEQYF.

V usage is TRBV15 and J usage is TRBJ2-3, with D perhaps TRBD2 (5 bases). With 0 bases removed from V and 5 bases from J, the gap between germline ends came to 6 bases. Germline values: CDR1 LNHNV, CDR2 YYDKDF (reference sequence). This CDR3 is 13 amino acids long. DNA of the CDR3: TGTGCCACCAGCAGAGATCGGGGAGATACGCAGTATTTT. As protein: CATSRDRGDTQYF.

The rearrangement links TRBV7-2 to TRBJ2-1; D gene uncertain. V was trimmed by 1 base and J by 9 bases, leaving 10 bases between them. This CDR3 is built from 13 residues. Germline V gives CDR1 SGHTA, CDR2 FQGNSA. The CDR3 loop reads CASSLGVHSEQFF. Here the CDR3 DNA reads TGTGCCAGCAGCTTAGGAGTGCATAGTGAGCAGTTCTTC.

This clone was seen more than once but under ten times. The chain joins TRBV19 to TRBJ1-5; D perhaps matches TRBD1 (5 bases). Trimming pared 2 bases from V and 6 bases from J, leaving 14 bases between. CDR3 size: 15 residues. CDR1 LNHDA and CDR2 SQIVND come from the germline V gene (reference sequence). The CDR3 DNA sequence: TGTGCCAGTAGTATATCCCGGCGCGGGGGTCAGCCCCAGCATTTT. Translating gives CASSISRRGGQPQHF. The entire variable domain, with the rest obtained from reference TRBV19 and TRBJ1-5, is as follows: DGGITQSPKYLFRKEGQNVTLSCEQNLNHDAMYWYRQDPGQGLRLIYYSQIVNDFQKGDIAEGYSVSREKKESFPLTVTSAQKNPTAFYLCASSISRRGGQPQHFGDGTRLSIL.

The count of this clone is one. CDR3 sequence (DNA): TGCGCCAGCAGCCAAGAAAGAAAGGTAGGATTTAAGGATACGCAGTATTTT. It specifies CASSQERKVGFKDTQYF. The chain links TRBV4-3 to TRBJ2-3; D gene ambiguous. The CDR3 contains 17 residues. The germline gives CDR1 LGHNA, CDR2 YSLEER. V lost 0 bases to trimming and J lost 6 bases, with 19 bases between them.

The J gene is TRBJ2-3, the V gene TRBV18, with TRBD2 identical over 11 bases. This CDR3 has 16 amino acids. With 2 bases clipped from V and 8 bases from J, the junction kept 9 bases outside the gene matches. Germline lookup yields CDR1 KGHSH and CDR2 LQKENI. The CDR3 sequence is CASSPTSGGVQGTQYF. The CDR3 DNA follows: TGTGCCAGCTCACCAACTAGCGGGGGCGTACAGGGTACGCAGTATTTT.

V and J are TRBV7-3 and TRBJ1-1; D not certain. Germline assignment: CDR1 SGHTA and CDR2 FQGTGA. V lost 2 bases and J lost 6, with 10 bases in between. The CDR3 spans 13 residues. The CDR3 DNA reads as TGTGCCAGCAGCTTATTTATCGGGGCTGAAGCTTTCTTT. Amino acids: CASSLFIGAEAFF.

This chain connects TRBV3-1 (or the pseudogene TRBV3-2) to TRBJ2-1; 11 bases map to TRBD2. J gave up 9 bases and V 0 bases, and 7 bases lay outside the gene matches. CDR1 is LGHDT, CDR2 YNNKEL, per germline (reference sequence). CDR3 length: 16 amino acids. The DNA of the CDR3 is TGTGCCAGCAGCCAAGATGTAGCGGGGGGGCAGGTTGAGCAGTTCTTC. It codes for CASSQDVAGGQVEQFF.

J is TRBJ2-1 and V is TRBV7-9; D possibly corresponds to TRBD1 (6 bases). V shed 4 bases and J shed 9 bases, with 16 bases lying between them. The CDR3 consists of 14 residues. Per germline, CDR1 SEHNR and CDR2 FQNEAQ (reference sequence). This CDR3 reads CASSSTGPGSEQFF. Written as DNA, the CDR3 is TGTGCCAGCAGCTCCACAGGGCCAGGGAGTGAGCAGTTCTTC.

Written as DNA, the CDR3 is TGTGCCAGCAGCCCTGGGGATCGAGAGTGGAAAGCTTTCTTT. Translated: CASSPGDREWKAFF. The chain carries TRBV5-5 and TRBJ1-1; the D is unclear. The V gene lost 4 bases and the J gene lost 9 bases, with 19 bases spanning the gap. Germline CDR1 reads SGHKS; CDR2 reads YYEKEE (reference sequence). CDR3 size: 14 residues. The full variable domain, its missing parts supplied by reference TRBV5-5 and TRBJ1-1, is DAGVTQSPTHLIKTRGQQVTLRCSPISGHKSVSWYQQVLGQGPQFIFQYYEKEERGRGNFPDRFSARQFPNYSSELNVNALLLGDSALYLCASSPGDREWKAFFGQGTRLTVV.

The genes are TRBV5-1 and TRBJ1-4; D might be TRBD1 (5 bases). V lost 7 bases to trimming and J lost 8 bases, with 21 bases between them. The CDR3 extends over 15 amino acids. Germline loops: CDR1 SGHRS, CDR2 YFSETQ. The CDR3 spells CASSTTGTNKEKLFF. In nucleotides, the CDR3 is TGCGCCAGCTCTACGACCGGGACGAATAAAGAAAAACTGTTTTTT.

The chain combines TRBV4-2 with TRBJ1-2; TRBD1 aligns across 8 bases. Germline CDR1 is LGHNA and CDR2 is YNFKEQ. The junction had 6 bases not matched to a gene; V was cut back by 2 bases and J by 4 bases. This CDR3 comprises 15 residues. This CDR3 reads CASSQSGQGSYGYTF. CDR3 DNA sequence: TGTGCCAGCAGCCAATCCGGACAGGGAAGCTATGGCTACACCTTC.

The rearrangement uses TRBV7-2 and TRBJ2-7, with D unclear. The CDR3 is made up of 13 amino acids. V lost 3 bases and J lost 0, with 6 bases in between. The V gene's germline CDR1 is SGHTA and CDR2 FQGNSA. The CDR3 DNA sequence: TGTGCCAGCAGCTTCTCCTACTCCTACGAGCAGTACTTC. Protein sequence: CASSFSYSYEQYF.

This clone was found once. The chain couples TRBV27 to TRBJ2-3, with 7 bases fitting TRBD2. V gave up 6 bases and J gave up 9 bases; unmatched junction bases: 24. Germline V gives CDR1 MNHEY, CDR2 SMNVEV (reference sequence). This CDR3 is built from 18 residues. This CDR3 reads CASRPPGLPHIFPGTQYF. The DNA for the CDR3 is TGTGCCAGCAGACCCCCGGGACTACCGCATATTTTTCCAGGCACGCAGTATTTT.

This chain joins TRBV18 and TRBJ1-5, with a weak D call TRBD1 (6 bases). V was cut by 3 bases and J by 2 bases, with 14 bases left in between. CDR3 length: 16 residues. CDR1 is KGHSH, CDR2 LQKENI, per germline. CDR3 sequence reads: CASSPNRGGGNQPQHF. The CDR3 region has the DNA TGTGCCAGCTCACCCAACCGGGGGGGCGGCAATCAGCCCCAGCATTTT.

V usage is TRBV7-2 and J usage is TRBJ2-1; D might be TRBD2 (6 bases). CDR1 is SGHTA and CDR2 is FQGNSA in the germline V gene. The V and J ends lost 2 bases and 8 bases respectively, with 13 bases between them. CDR3 size: 14 residues. This chain's CDR3 is CASSLMQGGDEQFF. For the CDR3, the DNA is TGTGCCAGCAGCTTAATGCAGGGAGGAGATGAGCAGTTCTTC.

This chain joins TRBV28 and TRBJ1-5; D not resolved. Germline V gene lookup returns CDR1 MDHEN and CDR2 SYDVKM. This CDR3 has 16 residues. V was pared by 2 bases and J by 3 bases, with 14 bases between. CDR3 nucleotides: TGTGCCAGCAGTTTACCGGTGTCGGCCAACAATCAGCCCCAGCATTTT. Its translation: CASSLPVSANNQPQHF.

V gene TRBV19 combines with J gene TRBJ1-3, with D unclear. This CDR3 spans 14 amino acids. Germline CDR1 is LNHDA and CDR2 is SQIVND (reference sequence). The ends were cut back, 6 bases at V and 0 bases at J, with 9 bases in the middle. This CDR3 is CASRTLSSGNTIYF. In nucleotides, the CDR3 is TGTGCCAGTAGAACACTGAGCTCTGGAAACACCATATATTTT.

This chain uses TRBV9 with TRBJ2-3; D not certain. CDR3 length: 12 amino acids. Trimming stripped 4 bases from V and 0 bases from J, with 3 bases between. Germline V gene data show CDR1 as SGDLS and CDR2 as YYNGEE. The CDR3 region is CASSLSTDTQYF. DNA for the CDR3: TGTGCCAGCAGCCTTAGCACAGATACGCAGTATTTT.

This sequence joins TRBV7-2 and TRBJ1-1; 7 nucleotides agree with TRBD1. Germline CDR1 is SGHTA and CDR2 is FQGNSA. CDR3 length equals 11 residues. V was pared by 4 bases and J by 11 bases, with 4 bases of the junction left unmatched. The CDR3 is CASSSRGGAFF. The CDR3 bases are TGTGCCAGCAGCTCCAGGGGGGGGGCTTTCTTT.